This entry features one T cell receptor beta chain sequence. Its antigen is still unknown. The assay, immunoSEQ v3.0, was run at survey level. Measured with immunoSEQ multiplex PCR; TCRdb has only the in-frame clones, and not every one. The repertoire holds more than 25,000 clones, with more than 80% as singletons. V shed 3 bases and J 4 bases; nucleotides not matched to a gene: 7. The germline gives CDR1 KGHSH, CDR2 LQKENI. The CDR3 consists of 15 residues. These data belong to a study of long-term antiretroviral therapy in people with HIV. Study results and limitations: Within the repertoire, clones expanded before ART were dominant at all time points.

This chain joins TRBV18 and TRBJ2-7; 9 bases match TRBD1. This specimen was unsorted PBMCs, taken 3 years after starting antiretroviral therapy. This receptor was obtained from a middle-aged man with HIV. The CDR3 is CASSPGQGQSYEQYF. Written as DNA, the CDR3 is TGTGCCAGCTCACCGGGACAGGGACAGAGTTACGAGCAGTACTTC. Combining the CDR3 with reference TRBV18 and TRBJ2-7 gives the whole variable domain NAGVMQNPRHLVRRRGQEARLRCSPMKGHSHVYWYRQLPEEGLKFMVYLQKENIIDESGMPKERFSAEFPKEGPSILRIQQVVRGDSAAYFCASSPGQGQSYEQYFGPGTRLTVT.